The clone carrying this T cell receptor beta chain was recorded many times. TCRdb reprocessed the 5' RACE reads with MiXCR, giving one entry per CDR3 protein. The sample consists of some 150,000 distinct CDR3 sequences, approximately 6.6% of them appearing once. CDR3 length equals 14 residues. The germline V gene has CDR1 SGHTA and CDR2 FQGNSA. With 4 bases removed from V and 3 bases from J, the gap between germline ends came to 13 bases. This sample was included in a study of T cells after yellow fever vaccination. Sample: CD4+ T cells sorted from PBMCs, taken 10 days after the yellow fever booster vaccination. This receptor was taken from a young man who received the YFV17D yellow fever vaccine. The chain recombines TRBV7-2 with TRBJ2-7; D perhaps matches TRBD2 (6 bases). The CDR3 nucleotides are TGTGCCAGCAGCTATCCGGGACTTGTCTACGAGCAGTACTTC. Amino acid sequence: CASSYPGLVYEQYF.